These 7 T cell receptor beta chains were all obtained from the same sample, sequenced in a study of pediatric ulcerative colitis. Assay: immunoSEQ multiplex PCR; the TCRdb copy retains only in-frame clones and omits some. The top ten clones hold approximately 1.5% of a sample with about 60,000 clones, about 90% of them seen once. Sequencing was done on a sample of blood. Receptors originate from a boy aged 5-17 years who was a control in a study of pediatric ulcerative colitis.

The V gene is TRBV6-5, the J gene TRBJ2-2; 7 bases match TRBD2. The V gene end was trimmed by 5 bases and the J gene end by 3 bases; junction bases not matched to a gene: 3. Germline assignment: CDR1 MNHEY and CDR2 SVGAGI. The CDR3 runs to 14 residues. The CDR3 region is CASSRDYYTGELFF. CDR3 bases: TGTGCCAGCAGTCGGGACTATTACACCGGGGAGCTGTTTTTT.

V gene TRBV5-6 combines with J gene TRBJ1-2; D remains ambiguous. CDR3 length: 15 residues. Germline loops: CDR1 SGHDT, CDR2 YYEEEE. Trimming removed 4 bases from V and 4 bases from J, with 17 bases in between. The DNA of the CDR3 is TGTGCCAGCAGCGACATCAGGCGAGGTACCTATGGCTACACCTTC. Amino acids: CASSDIRRGTYGYTF.

V usage is TRBV6-1 and J usage is TRBJ1-5; 10 nucleotides line up with TRBD1. V trimming: 6 bases; J trimming: 5 bases; junction bases outside the gene matches: 7. The CDR3 is 15 residues long. Germline V gene data show CDR1 as MNHNS and CDR2 as SASEGT. The CDR3 nucleotides read TGTGCCAGCAGACAACCGGGACAGGGGTATCAGCCCCAGCATTTT. Translated, it gives CASRQPGQGYQPQHF.

The chain combines TRBV6-4 with TRBJ2-1, with D maybe TRBD2 (7 bases). The CDR3 contains 16 residues. The germline gives CDR1 MRHNA, CDR2 SNTAGT. Trimming cost V 3 bases and J 0 bases, with 12 bases left between them. The CDR3 is CASSEGGGGSYNEQFF. As DNA, the CDR3 is TGTGCCAGCAGTGAAGGCGGGGGCGGCTCCTACAATGAGCAGTTCTTC.

The rearrangement uses TRBV7-3 and TRBJ1-1, with 8 nucleotides matching TRBD1. The germline gives CDR1 SGHTA, CDR2 FQGTGA. The CDR3 spans 17 residues. V was clipped by 3 bases and J by 0 bases; unmatched bases: 9. This chain's CDR3 is CASSFRGRLELNTEAFF. The CDR3 coding sequence is TGTGCCAGCAGCTTCAGGGGGCGCCTAGAATTGAACACTGAAGCTTTCTTT.

The gene calls are TRBV7-3 and TRBJ2-5; TRBD2 matches at 11 bases. CDR1 is SGHTA and CDR2 is FQGTGA in the germline V gene. The CDR3 runs 15 residues. The ends lost 0 bases at V and 3 bases at J; junction bases unmatched: 0. Here the CDR3 reads CASSLTGLAEETQYF. The CDR3 coding sequence is TGTGCCAGCAGCTTAACGGGACTAGCGGAAGAGACCCAGTACTTC.

The rearrangement uses TRBV19 and TRBJ1-5, with a tentative D call TRBD1 (5 bases). The CDR3 covers 13 residues. Germline V gene sequence: CDR1 LNHDA, CDR2 SQIVND (reference sequence). With 10 bases removed from V and 3 bases from J, the gap between germline ends came to 13 bases. The CDR3 loop is CATSQVPNQPQHF. CDR3 nucleotide sequence: TGTGCCACCTCACAGGTTCCCAATCAGCCCCAGCATTTT.